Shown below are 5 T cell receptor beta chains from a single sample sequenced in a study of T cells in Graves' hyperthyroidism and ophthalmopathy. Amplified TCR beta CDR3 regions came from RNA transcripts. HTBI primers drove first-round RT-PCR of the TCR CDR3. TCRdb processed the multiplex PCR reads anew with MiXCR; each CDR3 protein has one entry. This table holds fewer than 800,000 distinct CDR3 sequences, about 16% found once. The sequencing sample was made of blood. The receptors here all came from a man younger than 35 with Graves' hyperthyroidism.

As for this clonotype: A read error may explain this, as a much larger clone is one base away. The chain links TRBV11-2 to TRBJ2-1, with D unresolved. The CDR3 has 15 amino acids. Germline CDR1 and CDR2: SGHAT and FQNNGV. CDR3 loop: CASSSLDGPYNGQFF. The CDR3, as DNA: TGTGCCAGCAGCTCTCTAGACGGACCCTACAATGGGCAGTTCTTC.

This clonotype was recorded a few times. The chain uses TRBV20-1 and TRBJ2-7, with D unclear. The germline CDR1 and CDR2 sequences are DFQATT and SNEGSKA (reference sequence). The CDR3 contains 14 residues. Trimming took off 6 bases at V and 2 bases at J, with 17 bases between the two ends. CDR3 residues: CSAVNPPRTYEQYF. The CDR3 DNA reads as TGCAGTGCCGTTAATCCCCCCAGAACCTACGAGCAGTACTTC.

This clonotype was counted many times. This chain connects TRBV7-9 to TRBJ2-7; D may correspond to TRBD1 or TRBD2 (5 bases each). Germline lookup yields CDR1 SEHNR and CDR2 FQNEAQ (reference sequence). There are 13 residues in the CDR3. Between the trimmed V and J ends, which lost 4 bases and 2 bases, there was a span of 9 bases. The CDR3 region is CASSYGTPYEQYF. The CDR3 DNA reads TGTGCCAGCAGCTACGGGACCCCCTACGAGCAGTACTTC.

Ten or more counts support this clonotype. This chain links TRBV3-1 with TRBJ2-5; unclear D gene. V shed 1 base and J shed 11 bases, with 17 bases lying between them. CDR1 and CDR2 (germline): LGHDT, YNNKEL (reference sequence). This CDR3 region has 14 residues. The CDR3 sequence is CASSQVTASGRQYF. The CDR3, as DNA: TGTGCCAGCAGCCAAGTGACCGCCTCGGGTCGTCAGTACTTC.

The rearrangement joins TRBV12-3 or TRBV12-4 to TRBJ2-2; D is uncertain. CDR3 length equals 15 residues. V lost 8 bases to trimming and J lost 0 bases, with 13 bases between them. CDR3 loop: CASGTPPSNTGELFF. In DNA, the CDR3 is TGTGCCAGCGGAACCCCCCCCTCGAACACCGGGGAGCTGTTTTTT.